This T cell receptor (beta chain) stems from a study of regulatory T cells in long-lasting Graves disease. Whole-study results and caveats: Preferential use of TRBV28, TRBJ1-2 and TRBJ2-5 was seen in persistent disease.

CDR3-region Arm-PCR and iRepertoire HTBI primers produced the TCR beta libraries. TCRdb redid the calling of the multiplex PCR reads with MiXCR, one entry per CDR3 protein. Seen here are 400,000 to 500,000 distinct CDR3 sequences, 12% to 15% observed once, and the top ten hold around a sixth. The V gene's germline CDR1 is MNHEY and CDR2 SMNVEV (reference sequence). The CDR3 loop spans 15 amino acids. V lost 5 bases to trimming and J lost 7 bases; unmatched junction nucleotides: 10. The time point here: newly diagnosed GD, antithyroid drugs for less than 3 months. After RNA was extracted from PBMCs, the TCR library was made from it. This clonotype was recorded at least ten times. Its target is not known. This sample also belongs to another study, concerning T cells in Graves' hyperthyroidism and ophthalmopathy.

The J gene is TRBJ2-3, the V gene TRBV27; 9 bases match TRBD1. The sequence came from a woman between 45 and 65 years old with Graves disease. Specimen: peripheral blood mononuclear cells (PBMCs), collected at new diagnosis, from a patient treated with antithyroid drugs. The chain's CDR3 is CASSPGTGLSNTQYF. CDR3 sequence (DNA): TGTGCCAGCAGTCCCGGGACAGGGTTGTCAAATACGCAGTATTTT.